Each of the 23 T cell receptor beta chains below was sequenced from the same sample in a study of spatial heterogeneity in lung cancer. Points from the study as a whole: Intratumoral expanded alpha and beta TCR counts were found to track tumor mutation counts.

Antigens for these TCRs are unknown. Time point denoted: sample taken at primary tumor resection. TCRdb itself ran the 5' RACE reads through MiXCR, one entry per CDR3 protein. The table records some 13,000 distinct CDR3 sequences, about 4% of them present only once. The source was lung tumor tissue, collected at surgery. Every receptor here comes from a male donor with early-stage non-small cell lung cancer.

This clonotype was counted at least ten times. The V call is TRBV30, the J call TRBJ1-4, with TRBD1 identical over 12 bases. The CDR3 extends over 15 amino acids. Unmatched junction bases numbered 8, after V lost 4 bases and J lost 8 bases. The germline V gene encodes CDR1 GTSNPN and CDR2 SVGIG (reference sequence). The DNA of the CDR3 is TGTGCCTGGAACGCAGGGGGGACAGGGGGCGAAAAACTGTTTTTT. It is translated as CAWNAGGTGGEKLFF.

This clonotype was detected many times. Mismatch with germline at one junction end may stem from a read error. The CDR3 reads CASSLARLTVF. CDR3 DNA: TGTGCCAGCAGCTTAGCGCGGTTGACAGTTTTT. This sequence joins TRBV7-9 and TRBJ2-3; possibly TRBD1 for D (5 bases). Germline lookup yields CDR1 SEHNR and CDR2 FQNEAQ (reference sequence). This CDR3 is built from 11 residues. The whole variable domain, filled in from reference TRBV7-9 and TRBJ2-3, reads DTGVSQNPRHKITKRGQNVTFRCDPISEHNRLYWYRQTLGQGPEFLTYFQNEAQLEKSRLLSDRFSAERPKGSFSTLEIQRTEQGDSAMYLCASSLARLTVFGPGTRLTVL.

This clonotype was recorded many times. The V and J genes are TRBV5-5 and TRBJ2-5; 11 bases agree with TRBD2. From germline, CDR1 is SGHKS and CDR2 YYEKEE (reference sequence). The V and J ends lost 0 bases and 4 bases, in that order; junction bases with no gene match: 2. There are 15 residues in the CDR3. The CDR3 nucleotides read TGTGCCAGCAGCTTGGTAGGACTAGCGGGAGAGACCCAGTACTTC. This encodes CASSLVGLAGETQYF.

This clonotype was found many times. V usage is TRBV20-1 and J usage is TRBJ2-7, with a possible D match to TRBD2 (6 bases). CDR1 is DFQATT and CDR2 is SNEGSKA in the germline V gene (reference sequence). V dropped 5 bases and J dropped 4 bases, with 18 bases sitting between them. The CDR3 length is 14 residues. The CDR3 reads CSAYDTGRKYEQYF. The CDR3 DNA reads TGCAGTGCTTACGATACCGGGAGAAAATACGAGCAGTACTTC.

This clonotype was seen ten or more times. V is TRBV5-8 and J is TRBJ1-5; D is unclear. V lost 1 base to trimming and J lost 1 base, with 9 bases between them. This CDR3 has 15 amino acids. CDR1 is SGHTS and CDR2 is YDEGEE in the germline V gene. The CDR3 DNA sequence: TGTGCCAGCAGCTTGATACAGCCAAGCAATCAGCCCCAGCATTTT. Its translation: CASSLIQPSNQPQHF.

Ten or more counts support this clonotype. The chain recombines TRBV5-1 with TRBJ2-3; 8 positions match TRBD2. This CDR3 has 16 residues. Germline lookup yields CDR1 SGHRS and CDR2 YFSETQ. V lost 3 bases, J lost 2 bases, and 8 bases stayed unmatched. The CDR3 spells CASSSMTSASTDTQYF. The DNA of the CDR3 is TGCGCCAGCAGCTCAATGACTAGCGCGTCCACAGATACGCAGTATTTT.

This clonotype was seen repeatedly, ten times or more. The rearrangement links TRBV29-1 to TRBJ2-1; D remains unclear. In germline, CDR1 is SQVTM, CDR2 ANQGSEA. This CDR3 has 13 amino acids. V lost 1 base to trimming and J lost 5 bases, with 9 bases between them. CDR3 region: CSVEAVFNNEQFF. Here the CDR3 DNA reads TGCAGCGTTGAAGCTGTTTTTAACAATGAGCAGTTCTTC.

This clonotype was detected many times. The chain uses TRBV20-1 and TRBJ1-5, with D unclear. Trimming removed 0 bases from V and 2 bases from J, with 11 bases in between. This CDR3 has 15 amino acids. Germline V gene data show CDR1 as DFQATT and CDR2 as SNEGSKA (reference sequence). The chain's CDR3 is CSARDVKNGNQPQHF. Here the CDR3 DNA reads TGCAGTGCTAGAGATGTCAAAAATGGCAATCAGCCCCAGCATTTT.

This clonotype was counted many times. V gene TRBV6-5 combines with J gene TRBJ1-1; D perhaps matches TRBD1 (6 bases). Deletions cut 6 bases from V and 10 bases from J, with 12 bases between. Germline loops: CDR1 MNHEY, CDR2 SVGAGI. This CDR3 region has 11 residues. CDR3 residues: CASRLDRLAFF. DNA of the CDR3: TGTGCCAGCAGACTTGACAGGTTAGCTTTCTTT.

This clonotype is judged medium-sized. V gene TRBV7-3 combines with J gene TRBJ2-3, with TRBD1 as a possible D gene (5 bases). The germline V and J ends were trimmed by 6 bases and 1 base, with 17 bases remaining between them. The germline gives CDR1 SGHTA, CDR2 FQGTGA. The CDR3 is made up of 16 amino acids. In DNA, the CDR3 is TGTGCCAGCAGGGACACGTGGAACAAGCGCACAGATACGCAGTATTTT. This translates into CASRDTWNKRTDTQYF.

This clonotype was counted ten times or more. The chain employs TRBV6-5 and TRBJ1-2; 9 nucleotides line up with TRBD1. V gave up 2 bases and J gave up 9 bases; unmatched junction bases: 10. Looked up from germline, CDR1 is MNHEY and CDR2 is SVGAGI. This CDR3 has 15 amino acids. Here the CDR3 DNA reads TGTGCCAGCAGTTACCGTACAACAGGGGGCGCGAGCTACACCTTC. Translating it yields CASSYRTTGGASYTF.

This clonotype was observed a few times. The chain uses TRBV4-2 and TRBJ1-5; D unresolved. Germline loops: CDR1 LGHNA, CDR2 YNFKEQ. This CDR3 is 15 amino acids long. Trimming pared 4 bases from V and 3 bases from J, leaving 13 bases between. Here the CDR3 reads CASSRTDGVNQPQHF. For the CDR3, the DNA is TGTGCCAGCAGCCGAACCGACGGAGTCAATCAGCCCCAGCATTTT.

This clonotype was detected many times. The chain links TRBV10-1 to TRBJ2-3; tentatively, D is TRBD1 or TRBD2 (5 bases each). In germline, CDR1 is WNHNN, CDR2 SYGVQD (reference sequence). This CDR3 region has 15 residues. V lost 4 bases, J lost 2 bases, and 13 bases lay in between. The CDR3 spells CASSGAGSPTDTQYF. CDR3 nucleotide sequence: TGCGCCAGCAGTGGAGCAGGGAGCCCCACAGATACGCAGTATTTT.

At least ten counts were recorded for this clonotype. The CDR3 nucleotides are TGCGCCAGCAGCCAAGAGCGGGGGTTGACAGATACGCAGTATTTT. It yields the protein CASSQERGLTDTQYF. This chain joins TRBV4-1 and TRBJ2-3, with TRBD2 matching 7 bases. The trim removed 0 bases at V and 3 bases at J, leaving 3 bases unmatched. From germline, CDR1 is MGHRA and CDR2 YSYEKL. The length of the CDR3 is 15 residues.

This clonotype came up many times. The V and J genes are TRBV3-1 and TRBJ2-6; 7 bases map to TRBD1. The CDR3 is 17 residues long. The germline V gene has CDR1 LGHDT and CDR2 YNNKEL (reference sequence). V shed 4 bases, J shed 5 bases, and the junction held 11 bases outside the gene matches. Here the CDR3 DNA reads TGTGCCAGCAGCCCTTCCGACAGGGACACTCGGGCCAACGTCCTGACTTTC. This translates into CASSPSDRDTRANVLTF.

J is TRBJ1-4 and V is TRBV19; the match to TRBD1 covers 7 bases. CDR1 LNHDA and CDR2 SQIVND come from the germline V gene (reference sequence). The CDR3 covers 13 residues. The trim removed 6 bases at V and 8 bases at J, leaving 6 bases unmatched. CDR3 DNA: TGTGCCAGTAGCGGTCAGGGGGGAGAAAAACTGTTTTTT. It yields the protein CASSGQGGEKLFF.

Turning to this clonotype: This may come from a read error, since a much larger clone is one base off. V gene TRBV5-1 combines with J gene TRBJ2-1, with D possibly being TRBD2 (5 bases). The V gene's germline CDR1 is SGHRS and CDR2 YFSETQ. The CDR3 is 17 residues long. The V end was cut by 1 base, the J end by 11 bases, with 25 bases between. As DNA, the CDR3 is TGCGCCAGCAGCTTGACTCTACCCACCCGGGGAAGCGGTAAGCAGTTCTTC. Translated: CASSLTLPTRGSGKQFF.

This clonotype is judged medium-sized. The chain's CDR3 is CSASQDTENQPQHF. CDR3 sequence (DNA): TGCAGTGCTAGCCAGGACACCGAGAATCAGCCCCAGCATTTT. The chain employs TRBV20-1 and TRBJ1-5; D may be TRBD1 (5 bases). V was clipped by 3 bases and J by 4 bases, with 13 bases between them. Germline V gene data show CDR1 as DFQATT and CDR2 as SNEGSKA (reference sequence). CDR3 size: 14 residues.

This chain joins TRBV5-1 and TRBJ2-5; no definite D call. Trimming took 0 bases from V and 4 from J, leaving 16 bases between them. The length of the CDR3 is 16 residues. Germline lookup yields CDR1 SGHRS and CDR2 YFSETQ. The CDR3 DNA reads TGCGCCAGCAGCTTGGAGACATCGGGCGTCCCAGAGACCCAGTACTTC. Translating it yields CASSLETSGVPETQYF.

Judged by abundance, this clonotype is medium-sized. The V and J genes are TRBV2 and TRBJ1-5; D is undetermined. V was cut by 2 bases and J by 5 bases, with 7 bases left in between. Germline V gene sequence: CDR1 SNHLY, CDR2 FYNNEI. The CDR3 is 13 amino acids. The CDR3, as DNA: TGTGCCAGCAGTGAAAGAGAGTATCAGCCCCAGCATTTT. Residues: CASSEREYQPQHF.

This clonotype was counted at least ten times. The CDR3 sequence: CASSPPTAYGYTF. Here the CDR3 DNA reads TGTGCCAGCTCACCACCAACGGCCTATGGCTACACCTTC. This sequence joins TRBV18 and TRBJ1-2; D not resolved. This CDR3 is 13 amino acids long. Germline CDR1 and CDR2: KGHSH and LQKENI. With 0 bases removed from V and 4 bases from J, the gap between germline ends came to 6 bases.

At least ten counts were recorded for this clonotype. The J gene is TRBJ1-1, the V gene TRBV25-1; no firm D call. Germline V lookup: CDR1 MGHDK, CDR2 SYGVNS. CDR3 length: 14 amino acids. Trimming took off 4 bases at V and 1 base at J, with 10 bases between the two ends. The CDR3 loop is CASSGPTRNTEAFF. For the CDR3, the DNA is TGTGCCAGCAGTGGACCCACGCGGAACACTGAAGCTTTCTTT.

At least ten counts were recorded for this clonotype. The rearrangement uses TRBV20-1 and TRBJ1-1, with a weak D call TRBD1 (5 bases). This CDR3 has 14 amino acids. Germline CDR1 reads DFQATT; CDR2 reads SNEGSKA (reference sequence). The V and J ends lost 3 bases and 4 bases respectively, with 15 bases between them. Here the CDR3 reads CSARGVGKGTEAFF. Here the CDR3 DNA reads TGCAGTGCTAGGGGGGTGGGTAAGGGCACTGAAGCTTTCTTT.